A single sample gave rise to the 21 T cell receptor beta chains below, sequenced in a study of blood T cell repertoires in COVID-19. Using immunoSEQ multiplex PCR, the repertoire was profiled, and TCRdb retains in-frame clones only, with some absent. The data contain 270,000 or so clones, 89% of them singletons. What was sequenced was peripheral blood. Source of these receptors: a woman aged 30 to 39 with COVID-19, enrolled during active disease.

V is TRBV28 and J is TRBJ1-1, with 7 bases aligning to TRBD1. This CDR3 is built from 15 residues. Trimming at V came to 5 bases and at J to 2 bases, leaving 8 bases not matched to a gene. CDR1 and CDR2 (germline): MDHEN, SYDVKM. This CDR3 reads CASSPDNRGNTEAFF. For the CDR3, the DNA is TGTGCCAGCAGTCCCGACAACAGGGGAAACACTGAAGCTTTCTTT.

The V gene is TRBV9, the J gene TRBJ2-3; D is possibly TRBD1 (6 bases). Trimming removed 4 bases from V and 4 bases from J, with 16 bases in between. The CDR3 is made up of 15 amino acids. From germline, CDR1 is SGDLS and CDR2 YYNGEE. The CDR3 here is CASSTQGPLSDTQYF. CDR3 DNA sequence: TGTGCCAGCAGCACACAGGGACCACTATCAGATACGCAGTATTTT.

This clone has a handful of counts. The chain employs TRBV20-1 and TRBJ1-4, with a possible D match to TRBD1 (6 bases). Looked up from germline, CDR1 is DFQATT and CDR2 is SNEGSKA (reference sequence). Trimming cost V 3 bases and J 8 bases, with 16 bases left between them. The CDR3 contains 14 residues. The chain's CDR3 is CSASYEGVGEKLFF. CDR3 DNA sequence: TGCAGTGCTAGTTATGAGGGGGTAGGGGAAAAACTGTTTTTT.

This chain connects TRBV7-2 to TRBJ2-7, with 9 bases that match TRBD2. The CDR3 spans 15 residues. J was trimmed by 0 bases and V by 4 bases; bases with no gene match: 4. CDR1 and CDR2 from the germline V gene are SGHTA and FQGNSA. The CDR3 sequence is CASSSSGGRSYEQYF. For the CDR3, the DNA is TGTGCCAGCAGCTCCAGCGGGGGGCGCTCCTACGAGCAGTACTTC.

V usage is TRBV5-6 and J usage is TRBJ2-1; 7 bases map to TRBD2. This CDR3 comprises 15 residues. With V trimmed by 4 bases and J by 5 bases, 9 bases remained unmatched. Germline assignment: CDR1 SGHDT and CDR2 YYEEEE. The CDR3 sequence is CASSLLRGIHNEQFF. CDR3 bases: TGTGCCAGCAGCCTCCTGCGGGGGATACACAATGAGCAGTTCTTC.

The chain combines TRBV4-1 with TRBJ2-7; 7 nucleotides agree with TRBD2. After removal of 0 bases from V and 3 bases from J, the junction contained 8 bases not matched to a gene. Germline V lookup: CDR1 MGHRA, CDR2 YSYEKL. The CDR3 is 16 residues long. The CDR3 reads CASSQEWGGFFYEQYF. Written as DNA, the CDR3 is TGCGCCAGCAGCCAAGAGTGGGGGGGGTTCTTCTACGAGCAGTACTTC.

The chain uses TRBV7-9 and TRBJ2-3; TRBD1 matches at 7 bases. V gave up 5 bases and J gave up 10 bases; unmatched junction bases: 9. This CDR3 has 13 amino acids. Germline V CDR1 and CDR2: SEHNR, FQNEAQ (reference sequence). Here the CDR3 reads CASSPGQLGAQYF. CDR3 nucleotides: TGTGCCAGCAGCCCGGGACAGCTCGGGGCGCAGTATTTT.

With respect to this clone: In the same sample, other DNA sequences code for this CDR3. CDR3 DNA sequence: TGTGCCAGCAGCCCAGGGGGGCAGCCCCAGCATTTT. This encodes CASSPGGQPQHF. This chain uses TRBV2 with TRBJ1-5; 7 nucleotides match TRBD1. CDR1 and CDR2 (germline): SNHLY, FYNNEI. The trim removed 6 bases at V and 7 bases at J, leaving 3 bases unmatched. This CDR3 is 12 amino acids long.

The chain recombines TRBV5-4 with TRBJ1-1, with 10 bases aligning to TRBD1. Germline V gives CDR1 SGHNT, CDR2 YYREEE (reference sequence). After removal of 6 bases from V and 11 bases from J, the junction contained 10 bases not matched to a gene. The CDR3 is 13 amino acids. The CDR3 DNA reads TGTGCCAGCATGGTCGACAGGGGGCGCGGGGCTTTCTTT. This codes for CASMVDRGRGAFF.

The chain links TRBV9 to TRBJ1-4; D may be TRBD1 (5 bases). In germline, CDR1 is SGDLS, CDR2 YYNGEE. Trimming took 2 bases from V and 8 from J, leaving 19 bases between them. The CDR3 is 16 residues long. The CDR3 nucleotides read TGTGCCAGCAGCGTCGCCGGGTTGAGGGGAGGAGAAAAACTGTTTTTT. The encoded protein is CASSVAGLRGGEKLFF.

The J gene is TRBJ1-2, the V gene TRBV29-1, with 7 bases that match TRBD1. V trimming: 6 bases; J trimming: 7 bases; junction bases outside the gene matches: 5. Germline loops: CDR1 SQVTM, CDR2 ANQGSEA. This CDR3 contains 11 residues. For the CDR3, the DNA is TGCAGCGTGGACGGGACAGCTGGCTACACCTTC. This sequence encodes CSVDGTAGYTF.

Of note for this clone: No DNA is shown, since the ends of the CDR3 on it are uncertain; the CDR3 is the one TCRdb lists. This rearrangement joins TRBV11-2 to TRBJ1-5. Germline values: CDR1 SGHAT, CDR2 FQNNGV. From its first to its last residue, the CDR3 has 19 amino acids. The CDR3 loop reads CASSLGIWRGKRSNQPQHF.

This chain links TRBV27 with TRBJ1-2, with D tentatively TRBD1 (5 bases). Trimming took off 7 bases at V and 10 bases at J, with 22 bases between the two ends. Germline CDR1 reads MNHEY; CDR2 reads SMNVEV (reference sequence). CDR3 length: 14 residues. DNA for the CDR3: TGTGCCAGCACCACTCGTGGGGCTAGCGGGGACTACACCTTC. Protein: CASTTRGASGDYTF.

The chain carries TRBV30 and TRBJ1-5; D unresolved. The CDR3 spans 13 residues. Germline CDR1 is GTSNPN and CDR2 is SVGIG (reference sequence). V was cut by 7 bases and J by 9 bases, with 19 bases left in between. CDR3 DNA sequence: TGTGCCTCCCAATTCGGCGTCGAGGGGCCCCAGCATTTT. Protein: CASQFGVEGPQHF.

The rearrangement links TRBV28 to TRBJ1-2; 7 nucleotides align to TRBD1. This CDR3 is 16 amino acids long. Trimming cost V 5 bases and J 5 bases; bases outside gene matches: 14. Germline loops: CDR1 MDHEN, CDR2 SYDVKM. DNA of the CDR3: TGTGCCAGCAGTACCCGATTTACAGGGACAGTATATGGCTACACCTTC. Protein sequence: CASSTRFTGTVYGYTF.

This clone was detected only once. The chain links TRBV28 to TRBJ2-2; D is undetermined. Per germline, CDR1 MDHEN and CDR2 SYDVKM. The length of the CDR3 is 12 residues. The V end lost 5 bases, the J end lost 10 bases, and 11 bases lay between the germline ends. The CDR3 DNA reads as TGTGCCAGCAGTACCTTCCCTAAGGAGCTGTTTTTT. This encodes CASSTFPKELFF.

This clone showed up just a few times. The V gene is TRBV6-1, the J gene TRBJ1-1; tentatively, D is TRBD1 (5 bases). Germline CDR1 is MNHNS and CDR2 is SASEGT. Trimming pared 1 base from V and 7 bases from J, leaving 19 bases between. This CDR3 spans 16 amino acids. The CDR3 DNA reads TGTGCCAGCAGTGAAGTGCTTGGGAGGGGCTACGGTGAAGCTTTCTTT. Protein sequence: CASSEVLGRGYGEAFF.

The chain recombines TRBV2 with TRBJ2-1, with D possibly TRBD2 on 5 matching bases. Germline V gene sequence: CDR1 SNHLY, CDR2 FYNNEI. The CDR3 extends over 13 amino acids. Trimming pared 5 bases from V and 7 bases from J, leaving 12 bases between. The CDR3 sequence is CASSQGLWNEQFF. In DNA form, the CDR3 reads TGTGCCAGCAGTCAAGGACTCTGGAATGAGCAGTTCTTC. The variable domain in full, completed from reference TRBV2 and TRBJ2-1, reads EPEVTQTPSHQVTQMGQEVILRCVPISNHLYFYWYRQILGQKVEFLVSFYNNEISEKSEIFDDQFSVERPDGSNFTLKIRSTKLEDSAMYFCASSQGLWNEQFFGPGTRLTVL.

The rearrangement uses TRBV2 and TRBJ2-1; D uncertain. V gave up 5 bases and J gave up 4 bases, with 12 bases separating them. The germline CDR1 and CDR2 sequences are SNHLY and FYNNEI. The CDR3 has 14 residues. The CDR3 DNA reads TGTGCCAGCAGTTACGGGTCGCGTTACAATGAGCAGTTCTTC. Residues: CASSYGSRYNEQFF.

V usage is TRBV7-2 and J usage is TRBJ2-3; tentatively, D is TRBD2 (7 bases). Germline V gene lookup returns CDR1 SGHTA and CDR2 FQGNSA. Trimming took off 6 bases at V and 4 bases at J, with 23 bases between the two ends. CDR3 length: 17 amino acids. The CDR3 coding sequence is TGTGCCAGCAGATCAGTAGGGGGACTAACAGCATCAGATACGCAGTATTTT. Protein: CASRSVGGLTASDTQYF.

The chain links TRBV7-9 to TRBJ2-7, with D possibly being TRBD2 (6 bases). The V gene lost 5 bases and the J gene lost 0 bases, with 11 bases spanning the gap. This CDR3 contains 14 residues. CDR1 is SEHNR, CDR2 FQNEAQ, per germline (reference sequence). This chain's CDR3 is CASSQLGGSYEQYF. The CDR3 nucleotides are TGTGCCAGCAGCCAGTTGGGGGGCTCCTACGAGCAGTACTTC.